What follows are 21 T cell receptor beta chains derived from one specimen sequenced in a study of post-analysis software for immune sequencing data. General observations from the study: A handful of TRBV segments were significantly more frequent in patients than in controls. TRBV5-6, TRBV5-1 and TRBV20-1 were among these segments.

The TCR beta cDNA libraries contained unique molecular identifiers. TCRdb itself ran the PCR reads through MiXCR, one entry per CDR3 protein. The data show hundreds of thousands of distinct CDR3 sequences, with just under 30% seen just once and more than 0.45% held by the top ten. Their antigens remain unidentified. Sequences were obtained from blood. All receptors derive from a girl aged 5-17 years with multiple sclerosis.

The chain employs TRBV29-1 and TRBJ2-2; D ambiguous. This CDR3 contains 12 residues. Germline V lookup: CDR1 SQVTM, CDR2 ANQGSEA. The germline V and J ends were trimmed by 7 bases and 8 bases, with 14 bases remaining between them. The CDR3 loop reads CSATLTQGELFF. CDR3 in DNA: TGCAGCGCGACGTTAACGCAAGGGGAGCTGTTTTTT.

CDR3: CSAYTGSNQPQHF. The DNA of the CDR3 is TGCAGTGCTTATACAGGGAGCAATCAGCCCCAGCATTTT. V gene TRBV20-1 combines with J gene TRBJ1-5, with D maybe TRBD1 (6 bases). This CDR3 contains 13 residues. Germline CDR1 is DFQATT and CDR2 is SNEGSKA (reference sequence). V lost 5 bases and J 1 base, leaving 9 bases between the germline ends.

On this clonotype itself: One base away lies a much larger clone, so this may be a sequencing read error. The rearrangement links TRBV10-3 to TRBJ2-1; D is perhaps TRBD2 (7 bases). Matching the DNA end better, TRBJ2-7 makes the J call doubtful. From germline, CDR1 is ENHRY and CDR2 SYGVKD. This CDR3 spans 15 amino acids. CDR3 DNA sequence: TGTGCCATCAGTGGGGCGGGGGCGCTGTACAATGAGCAGTACTTC. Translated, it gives CAISGAGALYNEQYF.

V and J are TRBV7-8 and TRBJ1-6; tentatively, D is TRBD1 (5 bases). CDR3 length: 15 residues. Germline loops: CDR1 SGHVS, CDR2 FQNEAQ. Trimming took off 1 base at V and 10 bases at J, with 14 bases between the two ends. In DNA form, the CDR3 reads TGTGCCAGCAGCTTAGTCGGGGGGAGGCGGTCACCCCTCCACTTT. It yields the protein CASSLVGGRRSPLHF. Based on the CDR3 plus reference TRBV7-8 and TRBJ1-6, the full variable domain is GAGVSQSPRYKVAKRGQDVALRCDPISGHVSLFWYQQALGQGPEFLTYFQNEAQLDKSGLPSDRFFAERPEGSVSTLKIQRTQQEDSAVYLCASSLVGGRRSPLHFGNGTRLTVT.

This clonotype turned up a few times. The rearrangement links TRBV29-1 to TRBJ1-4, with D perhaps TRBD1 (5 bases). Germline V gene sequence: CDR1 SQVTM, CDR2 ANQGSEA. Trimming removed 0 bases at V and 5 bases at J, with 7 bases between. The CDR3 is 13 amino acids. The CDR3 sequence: CSVEEGGNEKLFF. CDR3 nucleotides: TGCAGCGTTGAAGAGGGGGGGAATGAAAAACTGTTTTTT.

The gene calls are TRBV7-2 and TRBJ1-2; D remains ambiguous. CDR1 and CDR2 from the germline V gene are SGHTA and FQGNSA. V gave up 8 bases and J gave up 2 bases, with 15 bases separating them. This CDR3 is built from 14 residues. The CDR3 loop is CASARLSTNYGYTF. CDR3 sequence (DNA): TGTGCCAGCGCGCGGCTCAGCACGAACTATGGCTACACCTTC.

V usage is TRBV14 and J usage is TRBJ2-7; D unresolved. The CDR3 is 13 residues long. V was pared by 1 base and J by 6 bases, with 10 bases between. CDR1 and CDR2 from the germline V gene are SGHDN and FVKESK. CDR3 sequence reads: CASSQGMRSEQYF. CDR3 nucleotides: TGTGCCAGCAGCCAAGGAATGAGGAGCGAGCAGTACTTC.

In DNA, the CDR3 is TGCGCCAGCAGGCTGACAACCCCGGGAGATACGCAGTATTTT. It translates to CASRLTTPGDTQYF. The gene calls are TRBV5-1 and TRBJ2-3, with unresolved D. V was trimmed by 5 bases and J by 5 bases, leaving 15 bases between them. The V gene's germline CDR1 is SGHRS and CDR2 YFSETQ. The CDR3 is 14 residues long.

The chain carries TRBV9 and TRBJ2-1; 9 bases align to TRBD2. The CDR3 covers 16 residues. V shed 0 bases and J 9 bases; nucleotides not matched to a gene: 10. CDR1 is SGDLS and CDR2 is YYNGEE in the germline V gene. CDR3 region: CASSVGASGMWSEQFF. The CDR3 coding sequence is TGTGCCAGCAGCGTAGGGGCTAGCGGGATGTGGAGTGAGCAGTTCTTC.

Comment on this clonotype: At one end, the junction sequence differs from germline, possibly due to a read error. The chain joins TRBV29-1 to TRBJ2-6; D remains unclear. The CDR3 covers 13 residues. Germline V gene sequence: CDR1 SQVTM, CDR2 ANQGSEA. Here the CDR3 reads CSVEDRGTNVLTF. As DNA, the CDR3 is TGCAGCGTTGAAGATCGTGGGACCAACGTCCTGACTTTC.

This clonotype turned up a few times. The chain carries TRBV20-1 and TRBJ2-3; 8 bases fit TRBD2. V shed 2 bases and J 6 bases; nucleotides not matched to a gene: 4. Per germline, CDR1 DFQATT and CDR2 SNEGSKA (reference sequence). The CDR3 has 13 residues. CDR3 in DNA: TGCAGTGCTAGACCGGGAGGGCGTGATACGCAGTATTTT. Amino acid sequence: CSARPGGRDTQYF.

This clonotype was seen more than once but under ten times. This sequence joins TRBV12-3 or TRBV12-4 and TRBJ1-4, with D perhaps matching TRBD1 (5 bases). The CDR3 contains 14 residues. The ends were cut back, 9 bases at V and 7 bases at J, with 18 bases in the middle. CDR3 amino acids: CASSFGGDFEKLFF. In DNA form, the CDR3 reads TGTGCCAGTAGCTTCGGGGGGGACTTTGAAAAACTGTTTTTT.

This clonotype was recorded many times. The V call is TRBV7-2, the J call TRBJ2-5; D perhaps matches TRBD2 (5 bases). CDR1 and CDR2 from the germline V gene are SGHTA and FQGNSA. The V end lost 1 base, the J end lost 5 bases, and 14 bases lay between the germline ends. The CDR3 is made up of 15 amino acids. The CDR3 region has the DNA TGTGCCAGCAGCTTAGTGGTAGGAGGCCCTGAGACCCAGTACTTC. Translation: CASSLVVGGPETQYF.

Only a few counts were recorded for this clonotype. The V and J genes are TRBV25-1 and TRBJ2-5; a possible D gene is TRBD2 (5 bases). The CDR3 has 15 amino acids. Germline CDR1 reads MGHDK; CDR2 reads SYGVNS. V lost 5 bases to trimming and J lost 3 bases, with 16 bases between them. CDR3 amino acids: CASSPRWRSKETQYF. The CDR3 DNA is TGTGCCAGCAGTCCCCGGTGGAGGAGTAAAGAGACCCAGTACTTC.

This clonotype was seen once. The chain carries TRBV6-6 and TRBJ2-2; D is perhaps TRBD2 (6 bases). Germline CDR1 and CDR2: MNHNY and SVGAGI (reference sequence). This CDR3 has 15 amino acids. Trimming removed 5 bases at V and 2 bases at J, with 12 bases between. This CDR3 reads CASSPRDLNTGELFF. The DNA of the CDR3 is TGTGCCAGCAGTCCCCGGGACTTAAACACCGGGGAGCTGTTTTTT.

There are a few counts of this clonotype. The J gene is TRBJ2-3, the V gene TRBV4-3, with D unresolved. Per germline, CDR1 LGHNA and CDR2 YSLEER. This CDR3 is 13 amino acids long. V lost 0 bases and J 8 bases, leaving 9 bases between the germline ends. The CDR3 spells CASSQEVGSTQYF. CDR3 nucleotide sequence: TGCGCCAGCAGCCAAGAGGTCGGGTCTACGCAGTATTTT.

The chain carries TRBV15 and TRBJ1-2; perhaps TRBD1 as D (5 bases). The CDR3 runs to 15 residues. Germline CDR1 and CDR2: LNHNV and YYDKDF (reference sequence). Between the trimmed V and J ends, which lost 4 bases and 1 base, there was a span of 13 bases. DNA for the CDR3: TGTGCCACCAGCAAAGGGACTGAATTTAACTATGGCTACACCTTC. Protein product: CATSKGTEFNYGYTF. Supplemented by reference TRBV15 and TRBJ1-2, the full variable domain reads DAMVIQNPRYQVTQFGKPVTLSCSQTLNHNVMYWYQQKSSQAPKLLFHYYDKDFNNEADTPDNFQSRRPNTSFCFLDIRSPGLGDTAMYLCATSKGTEFNYGYTFGSGTRLTVV.

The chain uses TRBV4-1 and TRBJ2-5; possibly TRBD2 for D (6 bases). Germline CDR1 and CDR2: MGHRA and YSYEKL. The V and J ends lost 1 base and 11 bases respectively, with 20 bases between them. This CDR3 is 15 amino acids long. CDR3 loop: CASSQVTGLRREQYF. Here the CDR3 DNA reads TGCGCCAGCAGCCAAGTTACGGGCCTAAGACGGGAGCAGTACTTC.

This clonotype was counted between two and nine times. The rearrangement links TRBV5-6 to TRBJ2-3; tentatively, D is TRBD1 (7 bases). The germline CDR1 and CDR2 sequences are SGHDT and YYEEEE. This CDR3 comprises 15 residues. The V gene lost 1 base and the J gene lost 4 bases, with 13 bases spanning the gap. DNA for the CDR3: TGTGCCAGCAGCTTGTGGAGGGGGCGGCCAGATACGCAGTATTTT. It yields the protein CASSLWRGRPDTQYF. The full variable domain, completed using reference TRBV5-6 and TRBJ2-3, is DAGVTQSPTHLIKTRGQQVTLRCSPKSGHDTVSWYQQALGQGPQFIFQYYEEEERQRGNFPDRFSGHQFPNYSSELNVNALLLGDSALYLCASSLWRGRPDTQYFGPGTRLTVL.

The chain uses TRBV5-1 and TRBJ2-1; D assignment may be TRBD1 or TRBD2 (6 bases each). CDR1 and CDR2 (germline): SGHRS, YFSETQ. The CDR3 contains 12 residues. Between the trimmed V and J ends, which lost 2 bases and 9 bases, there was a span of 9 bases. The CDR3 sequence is CASSFKGGEQFF. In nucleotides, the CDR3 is TGCGCCAGCAGCTTCAAGGGGGGTGAGCAGTTCTTC.

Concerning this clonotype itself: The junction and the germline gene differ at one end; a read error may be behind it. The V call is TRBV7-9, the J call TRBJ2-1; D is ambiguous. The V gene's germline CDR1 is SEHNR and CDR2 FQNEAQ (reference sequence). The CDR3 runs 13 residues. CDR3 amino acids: CAGSLKADNEQFF. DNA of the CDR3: TGTGCCGGCAGCTTAAAGGCGGACAATGAGCAGTTCTTC.